The 21 T cell receptor beta chains presented below share a single source sample, sequenced in a study of blood T cell repertoires in COVID-19. Data came from immunoSEQ multiplex PCR; TCRdb stores just in-frame clones and leaves some out. The sample has some 100,000 clones, roughly 90% seen once. The sample taken for sequencing was peripheral blood. The receptors originated from a human donor with active COVID-19. The donor label of this sample is uncertain.

The chain employs TRBV7-9 and TRBJ2-7, with D perhaps matching TRBD1 (5 bases). The CDR3 sequence is 14 residues long. The V gene lost 2 bases and the J gene lost 1 base, with 9 bases spanning the gap. Germline CDR1 and CDR2: SEHNR and FQNEAQ (reference sequence). CDR3 coding DNA: TGTGCCAGCAGCTTACCCTCAGGGTCCTACGAGCAGTACTTC. Its translation: CASSLPSGSYEQYF.

J is TRBJ1-6 and V is TRBV6-5; 10 bases are a match to TRBD1. The junction had 7 bases not matched to a gene; V was cut back by 6 bases and J by 8 bases. Germline V gene data show CDR1 as MNHEY and CDR2 as SVGAGI. The CDR3 runs to 15 residues. DNA of the CDR3: TGTGCCAGCAGGCCCACCGGGACAGGGGATTCACCCCTCCACTTT. This encodes CASRPTGTGDSPLHF.

This chain joins TRBV4-2 and TRBJ1-1; D remains ambiguous. The V end was cut by 0 bases, the J end by 5 bases, with 16 bases between. The CDR3 loop spans 16 amino acids. Germline V gives CDR1 LGHNA, CDR2 YNFKEQ. The CDR3 spells CASSQDSSLRGTEAFF. The CDR3 DNA is TGTGCCAGCAGCCAAGATAGTTCCCTCCGGGGTACTGAAGCTTTCTTT.

The V gene is TRBV15, the J gene TRBJ2-1, with TRBD2 matching over 9 bases. The CDR3 is 15 residues long. The V gene's germline CDR1 is LNHNV and CDR2 YYDKDF (reference sequence). Unmatched junction bases numbered 4, after V lost 1 base and J lost 6 bases. The CDR3 spells CATSRVAGGSNEQFF. CDR3 sequence (DNA): TGTGCCACCAGCAGAGTGGCGGGGGGGTCCAATGAGCAGTTCTTC.

This chain joins TRBV6-6 and TRBJ1-1; perhaps TRBD1 as D (6 bases). Trimming removed 2 bases from V and 5 bases from J, with 12 bases in between. The CDR3 totals 14 residues. The germline CDR1 and CDR2 sequences are MNHNY and SVGAGI (reference sequence). The CDR3 nucleotides read TGTGCCAGCAGTTACAAGGGGGAGGGAACTGAAGCTTTCTTT. It translates to CASSYKGEGTEAFF.

The rearrangement uses TRBV11-3 and TRBJ2-2; 12 nucleotides line up with TRBD2. The CDR3 is 14 amino acids. CDR1 and CDR2 (germline): SGHNT, YENEEA. V lost 6 bases to trimming and J lost 4 bases; unmatched junction nucleotides: 0. The CDR3 region is CASRLAGGTGELFF. The CDR3 nucleotides are TGTGCCAGCAGACTAGCGGGGGGCACCGGGGAGCTGTTTTTT.

In this sample, this clone turned up once. An end of the junction differs from the germline gene, which may be a read error. J is TRBJ1-3 and V is TRBV6-1; D not certain. CDR3 length equals 14 residues. The V gene's germline CDR1 is MNHNS and CDR2 SASEGT. The CDR3: CASSEERVRNPIYF. The CDR3 nucleotides read TGTGCCAGCAGTGAAGAACGGGTCAGAAACCCCATATATTTT.

The rearrangement uses TRBV27 and TRBJ2-5; 7 nucleotides agree with TRBD1. V trimming: 6 bases; J trimming: 1 base; junction bases outside the gene matches: 14. Germline CDR1 MNHEY, CDR2 SMNVEV (reference sequence). CDR3 length: 17 residues. Written as DNA, the CDR3 is TGTGCCAGCAGGGCTCAGGGGGTGGCCGGCCTCCAAGAGACCCAGTACTTC. Amino acid sequence: CASRAQGVAGLQETQYF.

This clone was picked up one time. The chain links TRBV11-2 to TRBJ2-7; 11 nucleotides agree with TRBD2. Germline V gene sequence: CDR1 SGHAT, CDR2 FQNNGV. Trimming at V came to 5 bases and at J to 7 bases, leaving 13 bases not matched to a gene. This CDR3 spans 16 amino acids. CDR3 coding DNA: TGTGCCAGCAGCGTTTGGAGTAGCGGGGGGGCCCGGGAGCAGTACTTC. It codes for CASSVWSSGGAREQYF.

As DNA, the CDR3 is TGTGCCAGCAGCAAGGGACAGGGTACTAATTCACCCCTCCACTTT. Its translation is CASSKGQGTNSPLHF. The V call is TRBV9, the J call TRBJ1-6; the match to TRBD1 covers 9 bases. The CDR3 runs to 15 residues. V was pared by 4 bases and J by 6 bases, with 5 bases of the junction left unmatched. Germline V gene lookup returns CDR1 SGDLS and CDR2 YYNGEE.

This chain uses TRBV4-3 with TRBJ1-1, with TRBD1 matching 10 bases. This CDR3 has 16 amino acids. The V gene's germline CDR1 is LGHNA and CDR2 YSLEER. Trimming took 2 bases from V and 4 from J; bases not matched to a gene: 7. CDR3 DNA: TGCGCCAGCAGCCAACGGACAGGGGGAGTCTTCACTGAAGCTTTCTTT. It translates to CASSQRTGGVFTEAFF.

The genes are TRBV28 and TRBJ2-7; D is uncertain. Trimming cost V 6 bases and J 1 base, with 19 bases left between them. There are 16 residues in the CDR3. Germline V gene sequence: CDR1 MDHEN, CDR2 SYDVKM. The DNA for the CDR3 is TGTGCCAGCAGCCCACCCCCCGTTCCCCGGTCCTACGAGCAGTACTTC. It codes for CASSPPPVPRSYEQYF.

The V call is TRBV7-6, the J call TRBJ2-3; 9 nucleotides align to TRBD2. The ends lost 2 bases at V and 4 bases at J; junction bases unmatched: 4. The CDR3 length is 15 residues. Per germline, CDR1 SGHVS and CDR2 FNYEAQ. The CDR3 loop reads CASSLRLAVSDTQYF. In DNA form, the CDR3 reads TGTGCCAGCAGCTTAAGACTAGCGGTTTCAGATACGCAGTATTTT.

The sample holds one count of this clone. The chain uses TRBV3-1 (or the pseudogene TRBV3-2) and TRBJ1-6; weak D call: TRBD1 (6 bases). Trimming stripped 0 bases from V and 0 bases from J, with 15 bases between. Germline V CDR1 and CDR2: LGHDT, YNNKEL (reference sequence). The CDR3 is made up of 19 amino acids. Here the CDR3 reads CASSQDGIKGDSYNSPLHF. CDR3 coding DNA: TGTGCCAGCAGCCAAGATGGAATTAAGGGGGACTCCTATAATTCACCCCTCCACTTT.

The genes are TRBV24-1 and TRBJ2-1, with 8 bases identical to TRBD1. Per germline, CDR1 KGHDR and CDR2 SFDVKD. This CDR3 has 16 residues. The V and J ends lost 5 bases and 6 bases, in that order; junction bases with no gene match: 11. The CDR3 DNA reads TGTGCCACCAGTGCTCCCGGGGGCACAGGGGGCAATGAGCAGTTCTTC. Protein product: CATSAPGGTGGNEQFF.

In DNA form, the CDR3 reads TGTGCCAGCAGCGTAGATCTAGATAATGAGCAGTTCTTC. This sequence encodes CASSVDLDNEQFF. V usage is TRBV9 and J usage is TRBJ2-1; D call uncertain. The CDR3 is made up of 13 amino acids. The germline V and J ends were trimmed by 0 bases and 7 bases, with 8 bases remaining between them. Germline CDR1 SGDLS, CDR2 YYNGEE.

The genes are TRBV6-2 or TRBV6-3 and TRBJ2-3; TRBD1 matches at 7 bases. CDR3 length: 18 amino acids. Germline V gene data show CDR1 as MNHEY and CDR2 as SVGEGT. J lost 0 bases, V lost 5 bases, and 14 bases had no gene match. Here the CDR3 DNA reads TGTGCCAGCAGTAGACCGGGACAGCAGTTTACTAGCACAGATACGCAGTATTTT. This encodes CASSRPGQQFTSTDTQYF.

V gene TRBV19 combines with J gene TRBJ1-6; D perhaps matches TRBD1 (5 bases). The CDR3 spans 14 residues. The V gene lost 3 bases and the J gene lost 10 bases, with 13 bases spanning the gap. Germline V gene data show CDR1 as LNHDA and CDR2 as SQIVND (reference sequence). In nucleotides, the CDR3 is TGTGCCAGTAGTATCCGGCAGGGTGCGTCACCCCTCCACTTT. Translation: CASSIRQGASPLHF.

This clone showed up just once. V usage is TRBV7-2 and J usage is TRBJ2-7; 9 bases line up with TRBD2. The V gene end was trimmed by 1 base and the J gene end by 4 bases; junction bases not matched to a gene: 8. In germline, CDR1 is SGHTA, CDR2 FQGNSA. CDR3 length: 16 residues. The CDR3 region has the DNA TGTGCCAGCAGCTTAGTTGGAGCGGGGGGTTCTTACGAGCAGTACTTC. This gives the protein CASSLVGAGGSYEQYF.

The chain has TRBV10-3 and TRBJ2-2; D unclear. V lost 3 bases and J 5 bases, leaving 13 bases between the germline ends. The germline CDR1 and CDR2 sequences are ENHRY and SYGVKD. The CDR3 is 15 residues long. The CDR3 reads CAISDPAKETGELFF. CDR3 coding DNA: TGTGCCATCAGTGACCCGGCCAAGGAGACCGGGGAGCTGTTTTTT.

The rearrangement links TRBV21-1 to TRBJ2-2; the tabulated D call, TRBD2, remains unverified against the DNA. TRBV21-1 is flagged as a pseudogene. The CDR3 extends over 16 amino acids. The CDR3 DNA sequence: TGTGCCAGCAGCAAACACCAGCGGGGGGGCCCCGGGGAGCTGTTTTTT. This sequence encodes CASSKHQRGGPGELFF.